The clone carrying this TCR beta chain was seen a handful of times. Its specificity is not known. The 5'RACE template-switching step produced TCR cDNA and added a universal primer site and UMIs. Each CDR3 protein gets one entry after TCRdb re-called the 5' RACE reads with MiXCR. The sample consists of about 220,000 distinct CDR3 sequences, approximately 3.3% of them appearing once. The record originates from a study of T cells after yellow fever vaccination. Overall study results and limits: Subsequent booster samples again held most clones from primary vaccination (96% CD4, over 80% CD8).

The CDR3 runs to 15 residues. Per germline, CDR1 GTSNPN and CDR2 SVGIG (reference sequence). V lost 4 bases to trimming and J lost 5 bases, with 21 bases between them. The gene calls are TRBV30 and TRBJ2-7; tentatively, D is TRBD1 (6 bases). The receptor's source is a man between 18 and 29 years old who received the YFV17D yellow fever vaccine. Sample: CD4+ T cells sorted from PBMCs, taken 10 days after the yellow fever booster vaccination. This CDR3 reads CAWNPPRTGRNEQYF. CDR3 bases: TGTGCCTGGAACCCCCCACGCACAGGGCGAAACGAGCAGTACTTC.